This T cell receptor (beta chain) is from a study of OX40 agonist ivuxolimab in advanced cancers. Produced via immunoSEQ multiplex PCR; TCRdb's table is partial and in-frame only. The data contain approximately 34,000 clones, approximately 80% of them singletons. This CDR3 spans 15 amino acids. V lost 5 bases to trimming and J lost 5 bases; unmatched junction nucleotides: 13. CDR1 GTSNPN and CDR2 SVGIG come from the germline V gene (reference sequence). This clone was counted a few times. Sample: CD4+ or CD8+ T cells sorted from blood, taken in a trial of the OX40 agonist ivuxolimab. The origin of this receptor is an adult with an advanced solid tumor such as melanoma, head and neck, liver or kidney cancer. The chain recombines TRBV30 with TRBJ1-2; 8 positions agree with TRBD1. CDR3 DNA: TGTGCCTGGGGAGCTACCCCAGGGGGCGCATATGGCTACACCTTC. Its translation is CAWGATPGGAYGYTF.